This T cell receptor (beta chain) is from a study of cytomegalovirus exposure and HLA in healthy donors. Study at large: In an early release, HLA-typed donors contributed approximately 80 million unique TCR sequences.

Study findings and constraints: As a later analysis revealed, most CMV-associated TCR beta chains appeared HLA-restricted. Some public TCRs appeared in many individuals, while most sequences were rare. The authors later linked a missense DCLRE1C variant to TCR beta V- and J-gene trimming.

Points on this clone: Its target is not known.

The PCR employed 60 Vbeta primers together with 13 Jbeta primers. Assay: immunoSEQ multiplex PCR; the TCRdb copy retains only in-frame clones and omits some. The sample lists 100,000 or so clones, 50% to 70% seen once, with around 5% in the top ten. V lost 2 bases and J lost 7, with 6 bases in between. Germline V lookup: CDR1 DFQATT, CDR2 SNEGSKA (reference sequence). CDR3 length: 10 residues. The rearrangement uses TRBV20-1 and TRBJ2-7; TRBD1 might be the D (6 bases). This TCR was sampled from a human donor in good health. The sample taken for sequencing was PBMCs. The CDR3 DNA is TGCAGTGCTAGAACAGGGGAGCAGTACTTC. Protein product: CSARTGEQYF.